The following is a TCR beta chain sequence with its context. Antigen specificity is unknown. The source of the sample is a study of shared clonotypes between healthy human individuals. Running of the assay took place at deep level. Method: immunoSEQ multiplex PCR; TCRdb's copy keeps in-frame clones and lacks some. The sample holds around 1.6 million clones, approximately 98% seen once. The germline V and J ends were trimmed by 0 bases and 0 bases, with 4 bases remaining between them. From germline, CDR1 is SGHNT and CDR2 YYREEE (reference sequence). The CDR3 contains 14 residues. Findings and limits, study-wide: Naive CD4 clonotypes were shared across a few donors at approximately 5.3%.

Source material: naive CD4+ T cells sorted from blood. Documented subset: CD45RA+ positively selected. The sequence was obtained from a man younger than 40 in good health. This rearrangement joins TRBV5-4 to TRBJ1-3; D not certain. The CDR3 protein is CASSLDPSGNTIYF. CDR3 nucleotide sequence: TGTGCCAGCAGCTTGGATCCCTCTGGAAACACCATATATTTT.